These T cell receptor beta chains were read from a single sample in a study of blood T cell repertoires in COVID-19. Measured with immunoSEQ multiplex PCR; TCRdb has only the in-frame clones, and not every one. The sample lists about 140,000 clones, about four fifths occurring once. Sequences were obtained from peripheral blood. Receptors were obtained from a human donor in a cohort sampled during active COVID-19. Each CDR3 is given with its conserved first and last residue.

TRBJ1-6,TRBV5-6,15,CASRKGSRNNSPLHF
TRBJ2-1,TRBV19,15,CASRPGHNTYNEQFF
TRBJ1-2,TRBV4-2,14,CASSQDRGNYGYTF
TRBJ2-5,TRBV5-6,16,CASSLSRTSEQETQYF
TRBJ1-2,TRBV6-2/TRBV6-3,14,CASSYGTGLYGYTF
TRBJ2-5,TRBV14,14,CASRVTGSGETQYF
TRBJ2-7,TRBV9,13,CASGTSGLGEQYF
TRBJ2-7,TRBV4-3,18,CASSQEGGGLAYAHEQYF
TRBJ2-1,TRBV18,15,CASSPRTGTDNEQFF
TRBJ1-6,TRBV7-2,15,CASTSGGTGKSPLHF
TRBJ1-5,TRBV27,16,CASSSVPSRSNQPQHF
TRBJ2-7,TRBV14,15,CASSQGLAGVFKQYF
TRBJ2-5,TRBV7-9,19,CASSLAGIGAGTLLETQYF
TRBJ1-2,TRBV5-1,15,CASSLLQGENYGYTF
TRBJ2-6,TRBV18,18,CASSPPGGRTAGANVLTF
TRBJ2-7,TRBV6-5,13,CASSAISYYEQYF
TRBJ2-7,TRBV4-2,16,CASSQGAVPGGYEQYF
TRBJ2-7,TRBV6-2/TRBV6-3,12,CASSYTGYEQYF
TRBJ2-7,TRBV5-1,15,CASSPLSSGGYEQYF
TRBJ2-7,TRBV7-9,14,CASSHGTSVVEQYF
TRBJ1-2,TRBV5-5,12,CASSFSSVGYTF
TRBJ2-7,TRBV29-1,12,CSVEPQGGEQYF
TRBJ2-7,TRBV6-2/TRBV6-3,17,CASSYPTVAGSREEQYF
TRBJ2-1,TRBV7-9,15,CASSSLTSGYNEQFF
TRBJ1-5,TRBV3-1/TRBV3-2,13,CASSRASNQPQHF
TRBJ2-7,TRBV6-5,13,CAGQGQLPYEQYF
TRBJ2-5,TRBV6-1,14,CASSDDTGLETQYF
TRBJ2-7,TRBV19,14,CASSPSAGAYEQYF
TRBJ2-3,TRBV7-9,15,CASSPGTIIGDTQYF
TRBJ2-4,TRBV9,15,CASSVAPGAKNIQYF
TRBJ2-5,TRBV18,13,CASSLGNQETQYF
TRBJ2-7,TRBV7-2,13,CASSLERRYEQYF
TRBJ2-1,TRBV14,14,CASSQATGGNEQFF
TRBJ2-7,TRBV4-3,14,CASSQDKQTYEQYF
TRBJ1-3,TRBV18,15,CASSPPYRAGNTIYF
TRBJ1-2,TRBV18,14,CASSTRGDVDGYTF
TRBJ2-7,TRBV28,16,CASSPLAGGHSYEQYF
TRBJ2-1,TRBV7-8,14,CASSSTTSGRAWFF
TRBJ2-7,TRBV24-1,12,CATSDVYREQYF
TRBJ1-5,TRBV5-6,15,CASSLRGAYNQPQHF
TRBJ2-7,TRBV5-1,13,CASSLGASYEQYF
TRBJ2-1,TRBV3-1/TRBV3-2,14,CASSQGGGLDEQFF
TRBJ1-5,TRBV28,16,CASRLTGGSVNQPQHF
TRBJ1-5,TRBV19,17,CASSRGRGTVGDQPQHF
TRBJ2-1,TRBV5-1,16,CASSSQPGLTYNEQFF
TRBJ2-5,TRBV20-1,11,CSLSRQETQYF
TRBJ2-1,TRBV30,16,CAWSLPRLAPYNEQFF
TRBJ2-6,TRBV28,15,CACRDWSSGANVLTF
TRBJ2-2,TRBV7-8,18,CASSLAGTSGRRAGELFF
TRBJ2-7,TRBV2,12,CASSESSPEQYF